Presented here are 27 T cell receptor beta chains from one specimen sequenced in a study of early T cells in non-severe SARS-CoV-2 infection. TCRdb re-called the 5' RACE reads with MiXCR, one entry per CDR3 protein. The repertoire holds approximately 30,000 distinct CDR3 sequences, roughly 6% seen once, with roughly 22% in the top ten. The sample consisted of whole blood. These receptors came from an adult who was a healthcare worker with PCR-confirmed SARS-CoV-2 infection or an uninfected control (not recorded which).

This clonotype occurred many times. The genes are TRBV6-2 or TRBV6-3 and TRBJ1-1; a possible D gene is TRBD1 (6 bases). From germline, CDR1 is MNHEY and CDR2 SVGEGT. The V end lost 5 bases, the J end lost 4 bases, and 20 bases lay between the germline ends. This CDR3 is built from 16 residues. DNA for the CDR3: TGTGCCAGCAGTCCGTCCTTGGGGGGCTATTCCACTGAAGCTTTCTTT. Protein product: CASSPSLGGYSTEAFF.

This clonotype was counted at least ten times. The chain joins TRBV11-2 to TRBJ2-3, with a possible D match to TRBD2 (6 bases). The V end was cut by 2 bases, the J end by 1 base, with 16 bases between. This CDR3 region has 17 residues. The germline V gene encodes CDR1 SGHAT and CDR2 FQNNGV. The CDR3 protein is CASSLRAGLSGTDTQYF. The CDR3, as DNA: TGTGCCAGCAGCTTACGGGCGGGGTTATCAGGCACAGATACGCAGTATTTT.

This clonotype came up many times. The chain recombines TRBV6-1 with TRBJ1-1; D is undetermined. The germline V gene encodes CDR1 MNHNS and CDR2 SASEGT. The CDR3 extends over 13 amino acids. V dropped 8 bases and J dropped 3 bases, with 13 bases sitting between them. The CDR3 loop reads CASGFGLHTEAFF. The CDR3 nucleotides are TGTGCCAGCGGGTTCGGGCTGCACACTGAAGCTTTCTTT.

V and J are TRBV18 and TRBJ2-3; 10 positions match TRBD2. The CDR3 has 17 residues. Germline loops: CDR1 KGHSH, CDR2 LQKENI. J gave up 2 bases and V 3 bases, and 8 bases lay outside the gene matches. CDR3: CASSPSLAGENTDTQYF. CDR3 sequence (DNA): TGTGCCAGCTCACCTTCCCTAGCGGGAGAGAACACAGATACGCAGTATTTT.

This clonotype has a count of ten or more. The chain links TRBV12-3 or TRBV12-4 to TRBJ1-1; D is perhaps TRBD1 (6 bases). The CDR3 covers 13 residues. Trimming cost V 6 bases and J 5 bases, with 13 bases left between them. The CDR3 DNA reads TGTGCCAGCAGCACGGACAGAGGGACTGAAGCTTTCTTT. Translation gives CASSTDRGTEAFF.

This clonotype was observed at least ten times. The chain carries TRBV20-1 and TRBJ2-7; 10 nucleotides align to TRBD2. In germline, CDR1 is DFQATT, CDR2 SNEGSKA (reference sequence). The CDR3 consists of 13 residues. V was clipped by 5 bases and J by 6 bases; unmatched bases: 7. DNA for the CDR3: TGCAGTGCTTTCCCTAGCGGGAGTGGCGAGCAGTACTTC. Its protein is CSAFPSGSGEQYF.

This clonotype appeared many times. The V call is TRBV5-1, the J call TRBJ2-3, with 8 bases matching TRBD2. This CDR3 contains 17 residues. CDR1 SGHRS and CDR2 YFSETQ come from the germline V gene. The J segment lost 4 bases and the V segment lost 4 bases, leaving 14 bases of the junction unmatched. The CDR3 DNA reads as TGCGCCAGCAGCGTACCGGGGGGAGCGGGGGAGGCAGATACGCAGTATTTT. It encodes CASSVPGGAGEADTQYF.

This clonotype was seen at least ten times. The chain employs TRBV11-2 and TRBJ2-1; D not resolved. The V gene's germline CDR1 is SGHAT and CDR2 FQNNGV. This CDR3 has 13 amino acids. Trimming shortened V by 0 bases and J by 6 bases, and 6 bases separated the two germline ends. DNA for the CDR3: TGTGCCAGCAGCTTAGATCAGATCAATGAGCAGTTCTTC. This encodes CASSLDQINEQFF.

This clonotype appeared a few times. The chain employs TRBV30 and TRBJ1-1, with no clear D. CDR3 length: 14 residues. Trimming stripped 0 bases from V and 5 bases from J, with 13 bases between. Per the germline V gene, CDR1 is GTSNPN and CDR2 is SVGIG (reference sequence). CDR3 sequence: CAWSVITAGTEAFF. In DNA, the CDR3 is TGTGCCTGGAGTGTAATCACAGCCGGGACTGAAGCTTTCTTT. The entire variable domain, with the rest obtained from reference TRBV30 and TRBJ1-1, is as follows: SQTIHQWPATLVQPVGSPLSLECTVEGTSNPNLYWYRQAAGRGLQLLFYSVGIGQISSEVPQNLSASRPQDRQFILSSKKLLLSDSGFYLCAWSVITAGTEAFFGQGTRLTVV.

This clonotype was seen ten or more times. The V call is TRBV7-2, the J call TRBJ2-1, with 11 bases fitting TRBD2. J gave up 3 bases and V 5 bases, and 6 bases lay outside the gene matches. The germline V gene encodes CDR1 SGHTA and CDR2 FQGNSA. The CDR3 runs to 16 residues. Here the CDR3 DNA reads TGTGCCAGCAGCCCCCGACTAGCGGGGAGCTACAATGAGCAGTTCTTC. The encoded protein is CASSPRLAGSYNEQFF.

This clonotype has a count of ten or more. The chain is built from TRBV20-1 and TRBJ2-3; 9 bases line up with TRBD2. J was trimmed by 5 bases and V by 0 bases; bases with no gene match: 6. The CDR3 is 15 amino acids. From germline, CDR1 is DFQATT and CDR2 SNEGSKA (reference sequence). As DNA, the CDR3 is TGCAGTGCTAGAGATCGCGGGAGGGCCTTAGATACGCAGTATTTT. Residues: CSARDRGRALDTQYF.

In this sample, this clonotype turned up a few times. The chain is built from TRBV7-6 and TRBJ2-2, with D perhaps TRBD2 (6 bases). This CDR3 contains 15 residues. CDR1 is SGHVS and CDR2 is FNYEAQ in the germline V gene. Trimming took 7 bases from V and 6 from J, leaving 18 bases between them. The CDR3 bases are TGTGCCAGCATTCCCGGTGGGGAGGTGCCCGGGGAGCTGTTTTTT. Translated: CASIPGGEVPGELFF. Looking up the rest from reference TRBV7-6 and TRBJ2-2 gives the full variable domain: GAGVSQSPRYKVTKRGQDVALRCDPISGHVSLYWYRQALGQGPEFLTYFNYEAQQDKSGLPNDRFSAERPEGSISTLTIQRTEQRDSAMYRCASIPGGEVPGELFFGEGSRLTVL.

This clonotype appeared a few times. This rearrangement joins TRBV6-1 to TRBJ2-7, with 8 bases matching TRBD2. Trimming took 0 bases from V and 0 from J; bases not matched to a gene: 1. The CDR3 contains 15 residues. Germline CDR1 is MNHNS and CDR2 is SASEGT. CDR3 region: CASSEAGTSSYEQYF. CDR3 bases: TGTGCCAGCAGTGAAGCCGGGACTAGCTCCTACGAGCAGTACTTC.

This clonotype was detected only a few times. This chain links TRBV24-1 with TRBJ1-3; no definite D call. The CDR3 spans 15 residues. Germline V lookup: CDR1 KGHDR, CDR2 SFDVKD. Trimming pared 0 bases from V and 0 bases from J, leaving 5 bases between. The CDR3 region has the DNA TGTGCCACCAGTGATTTGGGCAACTCTGGAAACACCATATATTTT. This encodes CATSDLGNSGNTIYF.

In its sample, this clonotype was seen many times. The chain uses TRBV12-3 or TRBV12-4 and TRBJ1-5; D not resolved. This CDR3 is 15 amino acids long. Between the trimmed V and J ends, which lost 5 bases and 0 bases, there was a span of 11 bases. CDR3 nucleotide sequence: TGTGCCAGCAGTCCCGACCGGAATAGCAATCAGCCCCAGCATTTT. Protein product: CASSPDRNSNQPQHF.

In DNA, the CDR3 is TGTGCCAGCAGGAACGAGGCCGCCGGGGAGCTGTTTTTT. It yields the protein CASRNEAAGELFF. J is TRBJ2-2 and V is TRBV2; no reliable D call. The CDR3 loop spans 13 amino acids. V lost 6 bases to trimming and J lost 6 bases, with 11 bases between them. The germline CDR1 and CDR2 sequences are SNHLY and FYNNEI.

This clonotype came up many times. DNA of the CDR3: TGTGCCAGCAGTTTAAGCAGTAGCAATCAGCCCCAGCATTTT. It is translated as CASSLSSSNQPQHF. The chain links TRBV28 to TRBJ1-5; the D is unclear. This CDR3 has 14 amino acids. Per the germline V gene, CDR1 is MDHEN and CDR2 is SYDVKM. Deletions cut 2 bases from V and 0 bases from J, with 5 bases between.

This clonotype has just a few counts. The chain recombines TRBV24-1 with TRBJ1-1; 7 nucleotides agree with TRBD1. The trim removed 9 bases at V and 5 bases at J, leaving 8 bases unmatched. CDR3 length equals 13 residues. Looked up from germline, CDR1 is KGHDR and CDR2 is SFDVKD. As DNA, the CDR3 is TGTGCCACCCGACCTACAGGGGAAACTGAAGCTTTCTTT. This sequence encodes CATRPTGETEAFF.

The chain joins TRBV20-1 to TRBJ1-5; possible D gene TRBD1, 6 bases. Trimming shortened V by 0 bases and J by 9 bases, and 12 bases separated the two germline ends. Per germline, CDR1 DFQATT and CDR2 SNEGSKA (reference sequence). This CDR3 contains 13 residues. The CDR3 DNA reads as TGCAGTGCTAGAGATGGGCGGACAGCGCCCCAGCATTTT. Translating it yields CSARDGRTAPQHF.

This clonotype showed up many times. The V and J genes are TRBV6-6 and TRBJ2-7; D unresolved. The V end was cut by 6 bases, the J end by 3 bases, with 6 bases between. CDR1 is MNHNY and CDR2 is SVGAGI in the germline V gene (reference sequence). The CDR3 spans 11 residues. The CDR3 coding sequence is TGTGCCAGCAGCCGGAACTACGAGCAGTACTTC. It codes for CASSRNYEQYF.

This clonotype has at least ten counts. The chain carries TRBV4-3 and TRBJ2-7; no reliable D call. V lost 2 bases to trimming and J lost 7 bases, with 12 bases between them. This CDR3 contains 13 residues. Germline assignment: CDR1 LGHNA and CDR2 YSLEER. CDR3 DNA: TGCGCCAGCAGCCAATCATCCATGTTGGAGCAGTACTTC. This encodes CASSQSSMLEQYF.

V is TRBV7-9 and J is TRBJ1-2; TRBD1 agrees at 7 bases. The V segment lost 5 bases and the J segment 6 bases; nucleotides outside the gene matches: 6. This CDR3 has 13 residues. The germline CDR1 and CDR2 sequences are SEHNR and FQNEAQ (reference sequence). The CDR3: CASSRDRMDGYTF. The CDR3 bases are TGTGCCAGCAGCCGGGACAGAATGGATGGCTACACCTTC.

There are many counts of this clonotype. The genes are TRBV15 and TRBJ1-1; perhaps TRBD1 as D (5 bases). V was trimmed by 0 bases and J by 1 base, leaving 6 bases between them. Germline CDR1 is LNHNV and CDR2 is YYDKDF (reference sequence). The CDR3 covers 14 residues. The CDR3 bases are TGTGCCACCAGCAGAGACAGGGCGAACACTGAAGCTTTCTTT. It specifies CATSRDRANTEAFF.

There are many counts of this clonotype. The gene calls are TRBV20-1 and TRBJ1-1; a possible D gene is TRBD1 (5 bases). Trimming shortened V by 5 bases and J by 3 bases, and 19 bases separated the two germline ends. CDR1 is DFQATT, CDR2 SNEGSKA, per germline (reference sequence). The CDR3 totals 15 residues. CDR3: CSAGELGEEDTEAFF. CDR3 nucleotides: TGCAGTGCTGGGGAGTTGGGGGAAGAGGACACTGAAGCTTTCTTT.

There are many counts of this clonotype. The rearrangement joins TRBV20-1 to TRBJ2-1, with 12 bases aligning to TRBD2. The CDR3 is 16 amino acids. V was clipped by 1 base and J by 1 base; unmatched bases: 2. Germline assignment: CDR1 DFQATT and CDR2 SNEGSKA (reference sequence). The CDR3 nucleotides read TGCAGTGCTAGAGCCACTAGCGGGAGGTCCTACAATGAGCAGTTCTTC. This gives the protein CSARATSGRSYNEQFF.

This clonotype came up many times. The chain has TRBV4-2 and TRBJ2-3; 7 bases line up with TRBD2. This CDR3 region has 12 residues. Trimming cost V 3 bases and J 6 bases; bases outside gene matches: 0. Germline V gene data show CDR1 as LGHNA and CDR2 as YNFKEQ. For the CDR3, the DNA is TGTGCCAGCAGCCAGGGGGGGGATACGCAGTATTTT. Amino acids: CASSQGGDTQYF.

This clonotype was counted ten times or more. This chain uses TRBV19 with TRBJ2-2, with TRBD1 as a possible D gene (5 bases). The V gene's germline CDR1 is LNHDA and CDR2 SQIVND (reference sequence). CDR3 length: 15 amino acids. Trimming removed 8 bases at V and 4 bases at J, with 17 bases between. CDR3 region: CASRVLGVGTGELFF. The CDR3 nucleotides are TGTGCCAGTCGCGTTCTAGGGGTGGGCACCGGGGAGCTGTTTTTT.